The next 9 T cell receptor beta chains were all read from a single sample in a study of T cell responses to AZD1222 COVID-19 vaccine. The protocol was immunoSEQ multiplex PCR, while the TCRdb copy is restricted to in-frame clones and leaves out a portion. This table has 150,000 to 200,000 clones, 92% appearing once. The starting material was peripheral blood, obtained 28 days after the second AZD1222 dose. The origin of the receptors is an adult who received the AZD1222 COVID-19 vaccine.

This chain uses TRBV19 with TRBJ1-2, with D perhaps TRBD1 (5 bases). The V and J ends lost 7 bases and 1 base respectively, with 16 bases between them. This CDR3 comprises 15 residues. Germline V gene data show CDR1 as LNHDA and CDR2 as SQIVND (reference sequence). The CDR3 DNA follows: TGTGCCAGTATTCACCGGGACTCCGATAACTATGGCTACACCTTC. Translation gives CASIHRDSDNYGYTF.

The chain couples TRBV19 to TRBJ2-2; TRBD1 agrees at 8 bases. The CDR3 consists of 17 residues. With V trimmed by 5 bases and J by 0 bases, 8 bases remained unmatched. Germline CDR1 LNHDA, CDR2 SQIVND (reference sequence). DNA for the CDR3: TGTGCCAGTAGTCCCGGAGGGGACAGGCCGAACACCGGGGAGCTGTTTTTT. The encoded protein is CASSPGGDRPNTGELFF.

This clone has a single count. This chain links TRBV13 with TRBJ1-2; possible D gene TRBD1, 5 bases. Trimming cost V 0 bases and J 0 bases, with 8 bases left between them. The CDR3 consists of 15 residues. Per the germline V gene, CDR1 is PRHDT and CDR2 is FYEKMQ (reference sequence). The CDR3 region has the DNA TGTGCCAGCAGCTTAGGTGGGGGACCTAACTATGGCTACACCTTC. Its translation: CASSLGGGPNYGYTF.

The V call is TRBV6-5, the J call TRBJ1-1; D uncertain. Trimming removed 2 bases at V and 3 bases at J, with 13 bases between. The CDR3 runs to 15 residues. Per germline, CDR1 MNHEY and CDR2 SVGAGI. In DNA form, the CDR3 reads TGTGCCAGCAGTTACGTGGGGTCGTGGGACACTGAAGCTTTCTTT. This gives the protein CASSYVGSWDTEAFF.

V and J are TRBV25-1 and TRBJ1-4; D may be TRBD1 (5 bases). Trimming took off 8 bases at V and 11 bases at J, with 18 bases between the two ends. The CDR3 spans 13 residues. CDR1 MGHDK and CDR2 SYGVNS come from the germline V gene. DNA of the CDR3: TGTGCCAGCCATCCGGGTCAGGGTGGCAAACTGTTTTTT. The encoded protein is CASHPGQGGKLFF.

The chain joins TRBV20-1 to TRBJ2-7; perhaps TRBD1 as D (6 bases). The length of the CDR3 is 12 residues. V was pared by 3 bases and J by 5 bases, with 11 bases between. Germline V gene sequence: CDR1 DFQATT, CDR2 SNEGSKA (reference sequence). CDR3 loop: CSASSGGDEQYF. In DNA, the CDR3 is TGCAGTGCTAGTTCTGGGGGCGACGAGCAGTACTTC.

Written as DNA, the CDR3 is TGTGCCAGCAGGTCCGGGGGTTACAATGAGCAGTTCTTC. Residues: CASRSGGYNEQFF. The chain recombines TRBV5-4 with TRBJ2-1; tentative D call: TRBD2 (6 bases). V was cut by 5 bases and J by 4 bases, with 10 bases left in between. Germline V gene lookup returns CDR1 SGHNT and CDR2 YYREEE (reference sequence). The CDR3 totals 13 residues.

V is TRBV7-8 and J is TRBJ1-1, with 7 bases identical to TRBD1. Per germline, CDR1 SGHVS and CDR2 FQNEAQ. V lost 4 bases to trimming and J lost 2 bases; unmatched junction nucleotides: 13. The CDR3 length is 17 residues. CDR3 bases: TGTGCCAGCAGCTACCTAGGGGGGGACAGAGGAAACACTGAAGCTTTCTTT. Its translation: CASSYLGGDRGNTEAFF.

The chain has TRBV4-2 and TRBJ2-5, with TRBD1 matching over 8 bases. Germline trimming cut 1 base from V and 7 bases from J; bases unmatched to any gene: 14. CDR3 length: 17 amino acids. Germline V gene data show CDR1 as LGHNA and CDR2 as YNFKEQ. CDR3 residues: CASSQAALQGEGGTQYF. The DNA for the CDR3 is TGTGCCAGCAGCCAAGCTGCACTACAGGGGGAAGGTGGGACCCAGTACTTC.